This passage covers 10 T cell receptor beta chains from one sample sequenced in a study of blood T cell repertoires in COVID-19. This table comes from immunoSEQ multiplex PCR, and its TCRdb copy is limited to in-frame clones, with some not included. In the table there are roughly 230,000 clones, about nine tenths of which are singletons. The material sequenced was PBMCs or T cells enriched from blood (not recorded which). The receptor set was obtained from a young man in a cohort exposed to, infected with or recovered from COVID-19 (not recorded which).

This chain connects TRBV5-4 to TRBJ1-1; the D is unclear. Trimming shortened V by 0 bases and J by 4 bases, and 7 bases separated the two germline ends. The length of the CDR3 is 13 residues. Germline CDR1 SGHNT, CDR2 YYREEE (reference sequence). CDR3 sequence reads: CASSLDGFTEAFF. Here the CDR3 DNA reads TGTGCCAGCAGCTTGGACGGTTTCACTGAAGCTTTCTTT.

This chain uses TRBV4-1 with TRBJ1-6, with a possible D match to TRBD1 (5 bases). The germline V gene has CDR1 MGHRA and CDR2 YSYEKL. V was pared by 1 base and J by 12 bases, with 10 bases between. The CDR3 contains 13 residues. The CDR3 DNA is TGCGCCAGCAGCCAAGTAATCAGGGAACCCCTCCACTTT. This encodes CASSQVIREPLHF.

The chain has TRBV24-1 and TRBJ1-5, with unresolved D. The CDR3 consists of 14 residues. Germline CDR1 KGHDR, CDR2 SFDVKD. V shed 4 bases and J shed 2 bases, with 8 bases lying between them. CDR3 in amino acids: CATSDPTGNQPQHF. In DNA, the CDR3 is TGTGCCACCAGTGACCCGACTGGCAATCAGCCCCAGCATTTT.

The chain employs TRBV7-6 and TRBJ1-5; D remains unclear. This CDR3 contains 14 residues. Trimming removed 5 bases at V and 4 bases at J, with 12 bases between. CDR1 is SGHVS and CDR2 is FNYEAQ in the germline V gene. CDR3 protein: CASSLSGGNQPQHF. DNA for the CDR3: TGTGCCAGCAGCCTCAGTGGTGGTAATCAGCCCCAGCATTTT.

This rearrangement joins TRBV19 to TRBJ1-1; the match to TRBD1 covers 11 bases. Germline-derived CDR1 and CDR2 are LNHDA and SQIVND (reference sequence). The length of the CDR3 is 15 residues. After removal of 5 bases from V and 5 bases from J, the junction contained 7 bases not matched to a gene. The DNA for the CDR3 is TGTGCCAGTAGTGTCCGGGACAGGGGGGCTACTGAAGCTTTCTTT. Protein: CASSVRDRGATEAFF.

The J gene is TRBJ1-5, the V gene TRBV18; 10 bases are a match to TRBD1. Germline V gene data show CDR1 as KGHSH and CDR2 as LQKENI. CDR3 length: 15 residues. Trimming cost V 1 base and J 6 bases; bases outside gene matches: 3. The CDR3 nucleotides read TGTGCCAGCTCACCACGACAGGGGGCCCTTCAGCCCCAGCATTTT. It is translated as CASSPRQGALQPQHF.

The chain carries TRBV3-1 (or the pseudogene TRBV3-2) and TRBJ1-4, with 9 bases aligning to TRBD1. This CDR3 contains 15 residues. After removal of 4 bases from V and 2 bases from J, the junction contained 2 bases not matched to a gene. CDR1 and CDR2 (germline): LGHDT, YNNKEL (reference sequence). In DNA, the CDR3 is TGTGCCAGCAGCCGAGGGACAGGGACTAATGAAAAACTGTTTTTT. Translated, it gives CASSRGTGTNEKLFF.

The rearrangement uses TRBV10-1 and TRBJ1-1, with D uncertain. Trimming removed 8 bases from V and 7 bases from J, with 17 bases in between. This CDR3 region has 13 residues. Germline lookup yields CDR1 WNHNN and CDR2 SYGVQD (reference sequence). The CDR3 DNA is TGCGCCAGCCAAGATCGGGGATACAATGAAGCTTTCTTT. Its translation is CASQDRGYNEAFF.

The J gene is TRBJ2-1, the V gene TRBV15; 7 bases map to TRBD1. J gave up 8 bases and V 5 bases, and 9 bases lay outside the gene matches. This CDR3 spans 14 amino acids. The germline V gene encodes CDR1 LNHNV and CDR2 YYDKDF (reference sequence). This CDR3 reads CATSPGTDFDEQFF. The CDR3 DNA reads TGTGCCACCAGCCCCGGGACAGATTTCGATGAGCAGTTCTTC.

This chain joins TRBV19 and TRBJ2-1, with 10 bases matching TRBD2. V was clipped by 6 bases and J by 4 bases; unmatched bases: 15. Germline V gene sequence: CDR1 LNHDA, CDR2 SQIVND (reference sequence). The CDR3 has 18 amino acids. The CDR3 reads CASRPPPVLAGEYNEQFF. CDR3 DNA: TGTGCCAGTAGACCGCCCCCCGTTCTAGCGGGAGAGTACAATGAGCAGTTCTTC.